Presented here are 10 T cell receptor beta chains from one specimen sequenced in a study of shared clonotypes between healthy human individuals. Here immunoSEQ multiplex PCR was the method, and the copy in TCRdb shows in-frame clones only, minus some. The sample shows over a million clones, 60% to 80% of them seen only once. Sequenced input: memory CD4+ T cells sorted from blood. Indicated subset: CD45RA-negative fraction. The receptors stem from a man aged 18 to 29 in good health.

CDR3 loop: CASSDPRKLFF. The DNA for the CDR3 is TGTGCCAGCAGTGATCCCCGGAAACTGTTTTTT. The chain employs TRBV6-1 and TRBJ1-4; D ambiguous. V lost 3 bases and J lost 11, with 7 bases in between. CDR1 is MNHNS and CDR2 is SASEGT in the germline V gene. This CDR3 region has 11 residues.

The chain has TRBV27 and TRBJ2-1; TRBD1 is a possible D gene (6 bases). Trimming stripped 6 bases from V and 7 bases from J, with 13 bases between. CDR3 length equals 13 residues. In germline, CDR1 is MNHEY, CDR2 SMNVEV (reference sequence). CDR3 bases: TGTGCCAGCAGATTGACAGGTACGAATGAGCAGTTCTTC. This codes for CASRLTGTNEQFF.

The genes are TRBV6-1 and TRBJ2-2, with 7 nucleotides matching TRBD2. The CDR3 length is 17 residues. The J segment lost 8 bases and the V segment lost 2 bases, leaving 14 bases of the junction unmatched. CDR1 MNHNS and CDR2 SASEGT come from the germline V gene. The CDR3 sequence is CASSERGATLAAGELFF. The DNA of the CDR3 is TGTGCCAGCAGTGAACGAGGGGCCACCCTAGCGGCGGGGGAGCTGTTTTTT.

Concerning this clone: This CDR3 is also generated by other DNA sequences in the sample. The chain combines TRBV5-1 with TRBJ2-1, with 9 positions matching TRBD1. Germline values: CDR1 SGHRS, CDR2 YFSETQ. This CDR3 has 15 amino acids. With V trimmed by 3 bases and J by 4 bases, 5 bases remained unmatched. CDR3 nucleotide sequence: TGCGCCAGCAGCTCAGGACAGGGGTCGTACAATGAGCAGTTCTTC. Amino acids: CASSSGQGSYNEQFF.

The chain joins TRBV19 to TRBJ1-2; TRBD1 aligns across 8 bases. CDR3 length: 16 amino acids. CDR1 is LNHDA and CDR2 is SQIVND in the germline V gene (reference sequence). J lost 4 bases, V lost 5 bases, and 12 bases had no gene match. The CDR3 here is CASSSRQGTSSYGYTF. The DNA of the CDR3 is TGTGCCAGTAGTTCTCGACAGGGGACCTCTTCCTATGGCTACACCTTC.

This clone was picked up a small number of times. The V gene is TRBV28, the J gene TRBJ2-3; no definite D call. V lost 6 bases to trimming and J lost 4 bases, with 8 bases between them. This CDR3 is 12 amino acids long. Per germline, CDR1 MDHEN and CDR2 SYDVKM. CDR3 bases: TGTGCCAGCAGCCGAACAGCAGATACGCAGTATTTT. It is translated as CASSRTADTQYF.

This chain's CDR3 is CASSLETSGSGTEQFF. In nucleotides, the CDR3 is TGCGCCAGCAGCCTGGAGACTAGCGGGAGTGGGACTGAGCAGTTCTTC. The chain has TRBV4-1 and TRBJ2-1; 12 positions match TRBD2. Germline CDR1 and CDR2: MGHRA and YSYEKL. V shed 4 bases, J shed 9 bases, and the junction held 10 bases outside the gene matches. This CDR3 is built from 16 residues.

The chain carries TRBV7-2 and TRBJ2-3; D is unclear. Looked up from germline, CDR1 is SGHTA and CDR2 is FQGNSA. The V and J ends lost 2 bases and 4 bases respectively, with 4 bases between them. The CDR3 spans 12 residues. The CDR3 is CASSLYPDTQYF. CDR3 bases: TGTGCCAGCAGCTTATATCCAGATACGCAGTATTTT.

V usage is TRBV10-3 and J usage is TRBJ2-2; D tentatively fits TRBD1 or TRBD2 (5 bases each). The length of the CDR3 is 14 residues. CDR1 is ENHRY, CDR2 SYGVKD, per germline. Trimming took off 2 bases at V and 5 bases at J, with 9 bases between the two ends. The CDR3 region has the DNA TGTGCCATCAGTGAGACAGAGGGGACCGGGGAGCTGTTTTTT. This translates into CAISETEGTGELFF.

The gene calls are TRBV6-1 and TRBJ1-2; D remains unclear. The CDR3 spans 12 residues. The V end was cut by 6 bases, the J end by 8 bases, with 13 bases between. CDR1 is MNHNS, CDR2 SASEGT, per germline. DNA of the CDR3: TGTGCCAGCAGGATCAAGAGAGGAGGCTACACCTTC. Translating gives CASRIKRGGYTF.